The next 24 T cell receptor beta chains were all read from a single sample in a study of T cell repertoires in cytomegalovirus infection. One entry per CDR3 protein, called by TCRdb with MiXCR from the reads. The sample includes about 76,000 distinct CDR3 sequences, 3.7% of them seen just once. The specimen sequenced was PBMCs. These receptors all come from a human donor in good health (CMV status not recorded). Some clones in this sample may be carry-over from other donors' samples.

This clonotype was recorded at least ten times. The chain joins TRBV11-1 to TRBJ1-1; D remains unclear. The CDR3 is 15 amino acids. V lost 5 bases to trimming and J lost 11 bases, with 24 bases between them. The germline V gene has CDR1 SGHAT and CDR2 FQDESV (reference sequence). The CDR3 sequence is CASSQWSGNTPSAFF. CDR3 sequence (DNA): TGTGCCAGCAGCCAGTGGTCCGGGAACACCCCATCGGCTTTCTTT.

This clonotype was detected ten times or more. This chain connects TRBV18 to TRBJ1-2; D unclear. The germline gives CDR1 KGHSH, CDR2 LQKENI. The CDR3 is 15 residues long. V was pared by 5 bases and J by 3 bases, with 16 bases between. CDR3 nucleotide sequence: TGTGCCAGCTCATCGGTCTCAGGAAGGGACTATGGCTACACCTTC. Translated, it gives CASSSVSGRDYGYTF.

Ten or more counts support this clonotype. The chain has TRBV11-2 and TRBJ2-3; no clear D gene. Per germline, CDR1 SGHAT and CDR2 FQNNGV. The V end was cut by 1 base, the J end by 2 bases, with 16 bases between. CDR3 length: 17 amino acids. The CDR3 DNA reads as TGTGCCAGCAGCTTAGTACAGCCCTCCGAACTCACAGATACGCAGTATTTT. Protein product: CASSLVQPSELTDTQYF. The full variable domain, rest sourced from reference TRBV11-2 and TRBJ2-3, is EAGVAQSPRYKIIEKRQSVAFWCNPISGHATLYWYQQILGQGPKLLIQFQNNGVVDDSQLPKDRFSAERLKGVDSTLKIQPAKLEDSAVYLCASSLVQPSELTDTQYFGPGTRLTVL.

In this sample, this clonotype turned up many times. The rearrangement joins TRBV12-3 or TRBV12-4 to TRBJ1-2, with unresolved D. This CDR3 is 13 amino acids long. With 3 bases removed from V and 6 bases from J, the gap between germline ends came to 11 bases. The DNA for the CDR3 is TGTGCCAGCAGTTTTCGTGGGGTAGATGGCTACACCTTC. It yields the protein CASSFRGVDGYTF.

By its share, this clonotype is medium-sized. V and J are TRBV7-2 and TRBJ2-1; TRBD2 aligns across 11 bases. Germline values: CDR1 SGHTA, CDR2 FQGNSA. Trimming took 5 bases from V and 3 from J; bases not matched to a gene: 21. This CDR3 comprises 21 residues. The CDR3 reads CASSHLVSGGAFTGGYNEQFF. The CDR3 nucleotides read TGTGCCAGCAGCCACCTAGTTAGCGGGGGGGCCTTTACCGGTGGCTACAATGAGCAGTTCTTC.

This clonotype was observed many times. The genes are TRBV12-3 or TRBV12-4 and TRBJ2-2; the D is unclear. The CDR3 totals 14 residues. Trimming removed 4 bases at V and 2 bases at J, with 8 bases between. DNA for the CDR3: TGTGCCAGCAGTTGGGATAGTAACACCGGGGAGCTGTTTTTT. It codes for CASSWDSNTGELFF.

This clonotype was picked up many times. This sequence joins TRBV6-2 or TRBV6-3 and TRBJ2-3, with D possibly being TRBD1 (5 bases). Germline-derived CDR1 and CDR2 are MNHEY and SVGEGT. Trimming cost V 7 bases and J 2 bases, with 22 bases left between them. The CDR3 length is 17 residues. The DNA for the CDR3 is TGTGCCAGCACCCCAGGCAGGGCGGTTTCTTTCACAGATACGCAGTATTTT. It yields the protein CASTPGRAVSFTDTQYF.

Regarding this clonotype: A read error is likely, as this CDR3 ends without the conserved phenylalanine or tryptophan. The rearrangement joins TRBV7-6 to TRBJ2-1; 9 bases map to TRBD2. CDR3 length equals 15 residues. The V gene's germline CDR1 is SGHVS and CDR2 FNYEAQ. With V trimmed by 9 bases and J by 3 bases, 9 bases remained unmatched. The chain's CDR3 is CASSLRLADYNEQFC. The DNA for the CDR3 is TGTGCCAGTAGCCTCCGACTAGCGGACTACAATGAGCAGTTCTGC.

With respect to this clonotype: The CDR3 carries no conserved terminal phenylalanine or tryptophan, so it likely arises from a read error. The chain combines TRBV6-1 with TRBJ1-1, with unresolved D. The CDR3 consists of 14 residues. V was cut by 5 bases and J by 1 base, with 11 bases left in between. Germline V gene data show CDR1 as MNHNS and CDR2 as SASEGT. The CDR3 region has the DNA TGTGCCAGCAGTTACGGACGTGAGAACACTGAAGCTTTCATT. Protein: CASSYGRENTEAFI.

In this sample, this clonotype turned up many times. The CDR3 protein is CSVDLTASTDTQYF. CDR3 coding DNA: TGCAGCGTTGATCTAACAGCTAGCACAGATACGCAGTATTTT. The chain couples TRBV29-1 to TRBJ2-3; D gene ambiguous. The ends were cut back, 3 bases at V and 0 bases at J, with 10 bases in the middle. This CDR3 spans 14 amino acids. Germline CDR1 is SQVTM and CDR2 is ANQGSEA.

This clonotype was detected ten times or more. The V and J genes are TRBV7-8 and TRBJ2-5, with D perhaps matching TRBD1 (5 bases). Germline V gene lookup returns CDR1 SGHVS and CDR2 FQNEAQ. V shed 5 bases and J shed 2 bases, with 9 bases lying between them. The CDR3 is made up of 13 amino acids. The CDR3 spells CASSLDTQETQYF. Here the CDR3 DNA reads TGTGCCAGCAGCCTGGACACACAAGAGACCCAGTACTTC.

This clonotype was counted at least ten times. The genes are TRBV7-2 and TRBJ1-4; TRBD1 matches at 7 bases. CDR1 SGHTA and CDR2 FQGNSA come from the germline V gene. This CDR3 region has 14 residues. With V trimmed by 5 bases and J by 10 bases, 10 bases remained unmatched. The CDR3 bases are TGTGCCAGCAGCCCCCCGGCCGCAGGGGGAAAACTGTTTTTT. Protein: CASSPPAAGGKLFF.

This clonotype was counted at least ten times. The rearrangement joins TRBV11-2 to TRBJ2-3, with unresolved D. Trimming shortened V by 4 bases and J by 2 bases, and 10 bases separated the two germline ends. This CDR3 has 14 amino acids. The germline V gene has CDR1 SGHAT and CDR2 FQNNGV. The CDR3 here is CASSSGWITDTQYF. In DNA, the CDR3 is TGTGCCAGCAGCTCCGGATGGATCACAGATACGCAGTATTTT. Full variable domain (remainder filled in from reference TRBV11-2 and TRBJ2-3): EAGVAQSPRYKIIEKRQSVAFWCNPISGHATLYWYQQILGQGPKLLIQFQNNGVVDDSQLPKDRFSAERLKGVDSTLKIQPAKLEDSAVYLCASSSGWITDTQYFGPGTRLTVL.

This clonotype was seen repeatedly, ten times or more. The rearrangement joins TRBV7-9 to TRBJ1-2; TRBD1 aligns across 7 bases. Germline V gene sequence: CDR1 SEHNR, CDR2 FQNEAQ (reference sequence). The CDR3 covers 13 residues. After removal of 4 bases from V and 4 bases from J, the junction contained 3 bases not matched to a gene. In DNA, the CDR3 is TGTGCCAGCAGCTCAGGGGGGGTCTATGGCTACACCTTC. Its protein product is CASSSGGVYGYTF.

This clonotype came up many times. V gene TRBV7-2 combines with J gene TRBJ2-5, with D hard to call. Germline-derived CDR1 and CDR2 are SGHTA and FQGNSA. Trimming stripped 1 base from V and 2 bases from J, with 8 bases between. This CDR3 has 14 amino acids. CDR3 sequence reads: CASSLVRSQETQYF. CDR3 coding DNA: TGTGCCAGCAGCTTAGTACGCTCTCAAGAGACCCAGTACTTC.

This clonotype showed up many times. The chain employs TRBV12-3 or TRBV12-4 and TRBJ1-1; no clear D. CDR3 length: 13 amino acids. V dropped 3 bases and J dropped 5 bases, with 10 bases sitting between them. Here the CDR3 DNA reads TGTGCCAGCAGTTTGACGGCCATAACTGAAGCTTTCTTT. It codes for CASSLTAITEAFF.

J is TRBJ2-1 and V is TRBV12-3 or TRBV12-4; 9 positions agree with TRBD1. Losses at the gene ends were 4 bases for V and 2 bases for J; bases not matched to a gene: 6. The CDR3 covers 16 residues. CDR3 loop: CASSCPGQGTYNEQFF. The CDR3 DNA reads as TGTGCCAGCAGTTGTCCGGGACAGGGCACCTACAATGAGCAGTTCTTC.

This clonotype occurred many times. This chain connects TRBV5-4 to TRBJ1-4, with D tentatively TRBD1 (5 bases). Germline CDR1 is SGHNT and CDR2 is YYREEE (reference sequence). Trimming pared 0 bases from V and 5 bases from J, leaving 14 bases between. The CDR3 totals 16 residues. The CDR3 nucleotides are TGTGCCAGCAGCTTGGCCAAAACGGGACGCAATGAAAAACTGTTTTTT. It encodes CASSLAKTGRNEKLFF.

This clonotype was picked up many times. The genes are TRBV6-2 or TRBV6-3 and TRBJ2-1, with a weak D call TRBD1 (6 bases). Germline V gene sequence: CDR1 MNHEY, CDR2 SVGEGT. V shed 6 bases and J shed 5 bases, with 14 bases lying between them. The CDR3 runs to 14 residues. This CDR3 is CASRLRTDNNEQFF. CDR3 coding DNA: TGTGCCAGCAGACTCCGGACAGACAACAATGAGCAGTTCTTC.

This clonotype was picked up many times. The chain employs TRBV28 and TRBJ2-7; D gene unclear. Deletions cut 2 bases from V and 5 bases from J, with 7 bases between. The CDR3 runs to 12 residues. Germline V gene data show CDR1 as MDHEN and CDR2 as SYDVKM. The CDR3 coding sequence is TGTGCCAGCAGTTTAGGAGAAGACGAGCAGTACTTC. It encodes CASSLGEDEQYF.

This clonotype was seen many times. The chain carries TRBV6-5 and TRBJ2-7; D possibly corresponds to TRBD1 (6 bases). The V gene's germline CDR1 is MNHEY and CDR2 SVGAGI. The CDR3 contains 17 residues. V lost 2 bases, J lost 2 bases, and 19 bases lay in between. The CDR3 DNA follows: TGTGCCAGCAGTTACGCGGCCTCAGGGGTAGGAACCTACGAGCAGTACTTC. This sequence encodes CASSYAASGVGTYEQYF.

The table lists this clonotype with many counts. The CDR3 loop is CASSFKGGNSALRYEQYF. The DNA for the CDR3 is TGTGCCAGCAGCTTTAAGGGGGGAAACTCCGCGCTACGCTACGAGCAGTACTTC. The chain links TRBV5-6 to TRBJ2-7; tentatively, D is TRBD1 or TRBD2 (6 bases each). The CDR3 is 18 amino acids. The V gene's germline CDR1 is SGHDT and CDR2 YYEEEE. V dropped 2 bases and J dropped 3 bases, with 24 bases sitting between them. The complete variable domain, with remaining parts taken from reference TRBV5-6 and TRBJ2-7, reads DAGVTQSPTHLIKTRGQQVTLRCSPKSGHDTVSWYQQALGQGPQFIFQYYEEEERQRGNFPDRFSGHQFPNYSSELNVNALLLGDSALYLCASSFKGGNSALRYEQYFGPGTRLTVT.

This clonotype was detected many times. The chain recombines TRBV4-3 with TRBJ2-7; 7 positions match TRBD1. Per the germline V gene, CDR1 is LGHNA and CDR2 is YSLEER. The CDR3 loop spans 15 amino acids. The V segment lost 4 bases and the J segment 7 bases; nucleotides outside the gene matches: 13. The CDR3 nucleotides are TGCGCCAGCAGCCCCGGACAGGTATCGGTCGGAGAGCAGTACTTC. Its translation: CASSPGQVSVGEQYF.

This clonotype was picked up many times. The CDR3 DNA reads as TGCAGTGCTAGGGGCAGGGGGCAATCACCCCTCCACTTT. Its protein is CSARGRGQSPLHF. The V and J genes are TRBV20-1 and TRBJ1-6; the match to TRBD1 covers 8 bases. J lost 10 bases, V lost 3 bases, and 5 bases had no gene match. The CDR3 length is 13 residues. Germline CDR1 DFQATT, CDR2 SNEGSKA (reference sequence).